The present entry profiles one T cell receptor beta chain with its context. Its antigen is still unknown. The sample belongs to a study of cytomegalovirus exposure and HLA in healthy donors. With 3 bases removed from V and 8 bases from J, the gap between germline ends came to 11 bases. Germline CDR1 reads LNHDA; CDR2 reads SQIVND (reference sequence). The CDR3 spans 13 residues. General observations from the study: TCR beta V- and J-gene trimming was later associated with a missense DCLRE1C variant. Specificity of a few CMV-associated chains for CMV antigens was verified in vitro. Previously analyzed data showed that most TCR beta V segments were productive at a frequency of about 90% or about 30%. It was fewer than 200 TCR beta chains that were listed as cytomegalovirus-associated.

This PCR relied on a set of 60 Vbeta primers and 13 Jbeta primers. Method: immunoSEQ multiplex PCR; TCRdb's copy keeps in-frame clones and lacks some. The data show about 200,000 clones, roughly 70% seen once. The chain joins TRBV19 to TRBJ1-5; D gene uncertain. Sequencing input: PBMCs. This receptor was taken from a woman aged 25 to 39 in good health and CMV-seronegative. The CDR3 region has the DNA TGTGCCAGTAGTATGATGCTCGGGGAGCCCCAGCATTTT. Translation gives CASSMMLGEPQHF.